Presented here are 11 T cell receptor beta chains from one specimen sequenced in a study of cytomegalovirus exposure and HLA in healthy donors. Amplification used 60 Vbeta primers and 13 Jbeta primers. The assay was immunoSEQ multiplex PCR, and TCRdb's table has in-frame clones only and misses some. The sample contains some 200,000 clones, approximately 82% of which appear only once. The sequencing input was PBMCs. The receptor set was obtained from a man aged 18-30 years in good health and CMV-seronegative.

The chain couples TRBV30 to TRBJ1-6, with 7 bases fitting TRBD1. This CDR3 spans 13 amino acids. J was trimmed by 5 bases and V by 5 bases; bases with no gene match: 3. Germline CDR1 GTSNPN, CDR2 SVGIG (reference sequence). The CDR3 region is CAWRTGNNSPLHF. The CDR3 region has the DNA TGTGCCTGGCGGACAGGAAATAATTCACCCCTCCACTTT.

The chain recombines TRBV27 with TRBJ1-1, with a tentative D call TRBD1 (5 bases). The CDR3 consists of 15 residues. In germline, CDR1 is MNHEY, CDR2 SMNVEV (reference sequence). Trimming left V 0 bases short and J 8 bases short, with 16 bases between. The CDR3 nucleotides read TGTGCCAGCAGTTTATCATACCAGGGAAGCATCGAAGCTTTCTTT. It codes for CASSLSYQGSIEAFF.

The chain couples TRBV7-9 to TRBJ2-7; TRBD1 agrees at 7 bases. CDR1 is SEHNR and CDR2 is FQNEAQ in the germline V gene (reference sequence). With V trimmed by 1 base and J by 2 bases, 5 bases remained unmatched. This CDR3 contains 15 residues. The CDR3 protein is CASSLDDQGAYEQYF. CDR3 in DNA: TGTGCCAGCAGCTTAGATGACCAGGGGGCCTACGAGCAGTACTTC.

V usage is TRBV5-1 and J usage is TRBJ2-3, with D possibly TRBD1 on 6 matching bases. Germline-derived CDR1 and CDR2 are SGHRS and YFSETQ. The CDR3 is 14 residues long. V lost 2 bases, J lost 2 bases, and 9 bases lay in between. The CDR3 nucleotides are TGCGCCAGCAGCTTAGACAGGATCACAGATACGCAGTATTTT. As protein: CASSLDRITDTQYF.

V is TRBV30 and J is TRBJ2-7, with 9 positions matching TRBD2. This CDR3 region has 16 residues. The V and J ends lost 1 base and 3 bases, in that order; junction bases with no gene match: 10. Germline assignment: CDR1 GTSNPN and CDR2 SVGIG (reference sequence). The CDR3 DNA follows: TGTGCCTGGAGTGCCTCCGTGAGCGGGAGGATCTACGAGCAGTACTTC. Residues: CAWSASVSGRIYEQYF.

This rearrangement joins TRBV5-1 to TRBJ1-2; tentatively, D is TRBD1 (5 bases). This CDR3 has 17 residues. Germline assignment: CDR1 SGHRS and CDR2 YFSETQ. Deletions cut 2 bases from V and 5 bases from J, with 22 bases between. In DNA form, the CDR3 reads TGCGCCAGCAGCTTAACCACCTGGGGGGGGGTAACATATGGCTACACCTTC. This translates into CASSLTTWGGVTYGYTF. Filled out from reference TRBV5-1 and TRBJ1-2, the complete variable domain reads KAGVTQTPRYLIKTRGQQVTLSCSPISGHRSVSWYQQTPGQGLQFLFEYFSETQRNKGNFPGRFSGRQFSNSRSEMNVSTLELGDSALYLCASSLTTWGGVTYGYTFGSGTRLTVV.

The chain employs TRBV6-5 and TRBJ2-2, with D unresolved. The V end lost 2 bases, the J end lost 6 bases, and 13 bases lay between the germline ends. Germline V gene data show CDR1 as MNHEY and CDR2 as SVGAGI. CDR3 length: 15 residues. CDR3 DNA sequence: TGTGCCAGCAGTTACGGGCATAGTGTGCCCGGGGAGCTGTTTTTT. Its translation is CASSYGHSVPGELFF.

This clone occurred a few times. J is TRBJ1-2 and V is TRBV2; 9 nucleotides match TRBD1. V lost 6 bases, J lost 7 bases, and 6 bases stayed unmatched. This CDR3 region has 13 residues. Germline-derived CDR1 and CDR2 are SNHLY and FYNNEI. CDR3 loop: CASSGQGLGGYTF. The CDR3 region has the DNA TGTGCCAGCAGCGGACAGGGGCTAGGTGGCTACACCTTC.

The V and J genes are TRBV20-1 and TRBJ1-3; tentatively, D is TRBD1 (6 bases). The germline V and J ends were trimmed by 2 bases and 13 bases, with 12 bases remaining between them. This CDR3 has 11 amino acids. Germline V gene lookup returns CDR1 DFQATT and CDR2 SNEGSKA (reference sequence). CDR3 region: CSARTRQGIYF. In DNA form, the CDR3 reads TGCAGTGCTAGAACGCGGCAGGGGATATATTTT.

In this sample, this clone turned up a few times. The chain joins TRBV2 to TRBJ2-3, with a weak D call TRBD2 (7 bases). Germline V gene sequence: CDR1 SNHLY, CDR2 FYNNEI. The CDR3 is 17 amino acids. The V gene lost 6 bases and the J gene lost 0 bases, with 19 bases spanning the gap. CDR3 bases: TGTGCCAGCAGCGGGGCGGGGGCCTTTAGTAGCACAGATACGCAGTATTTT. This sequence encodes CASSGAGAFSSTDTQYF.

The chain couples TRBV11-2 to TRBJ2-5, with 9 bases fitting TRBD1. The DNA end lines up better with TRBJ2-7; the J call may be wrong. Germline CDR1 reads SGHAT; CDR2 reads FQNNGV. The CDR3 totals 15 residues. CDR3 protein: CASGDPGTGLYEQYF. The CDR3 DNA follows: TGTGCCAGCGGGGATCCCGGGACAGGGCTGTACGAGCAGTACTTC.